These T cell receptor beta chains were read from a single sample in a study of T cell repertoires in cytomegalovirus infection. One entry per CDR3 protein, called by TCRdb with MiXCR from the reads. The sample lists roughly 600,000 distinct CDR3 sequences; 20% to 30% were seen once. The material sequenced was CD8+ T cells from PBMCs. The receptors shown here come from a human donor in good health (CMV status not recorded). Some clones in this sample may be carry-over from other donors' samples. The conserved cysteine and the conserved F or W are not part of the CDR3 here. The D gene is left open where the match is weak.

V,J,D,CDR3
TRBV28,TRBJ1-4,NA,ASSFDRSNEKLF
TRBV24-1,TRBJ2-3,NA,ATSASGAYRGTDTQY
TRBV10-3,TRBJ2-6,NA,AISEPGSGANVLT
TRBV29-1,TRBJ1-5,NA,SVGHDRNNQPQH
TRBV5-4,TRBJ2-5,TRBD1,ASSLVRDRGHQETQY
TRBV15,TRBJ2-7,TRBD1,ATSSGTGVYEQY
TRBV5-4,TRBJ1-3,NA,ASSLGAGPVNTIY
TRBV6-2/TRBV6-3,TRBJ2-5,NA,ANSTLMETQY
TRBV29-1,TRBJ1-2,TRBD1,SVDSRGPNYGYT
TRBV29-1,TRBJ1-1,NA,SVGLLGVAF
TRBV4-1,TRBJ2-1,NA,ASRIGLGNEQF
TRBV7-2,TRBJ2-5,NA,ASSSGAQLHGETQY
TRBV6-6,TRBJ2-1,TRBD2,ASSYPLTGGNYNEQF
TRBV20-1,TRBJ2-2,TRBD1,SAYPDRGFSGELF
TRBV28,TRBJ1-1,TRBD1,ASSSVQGATEAF
TRBV7-2,TRBJ1-6,NA,ASSSVWEGNSPLH
TRBV15,TRBJ2-3,NA,ATSRDGAAVSTDTQY